This TCR beta chain was captured by sequencing in a study of cytomegalovirus exposure and HLA in healthy donors. Study background: The roughly 130 validation repertoires used the same platform as the 600 to 750 first-cohort repertoires (as reported by a later analysis).

Study outcomes and limitations: A subsequent analysis found that TCR clusters from the first cohort also tended to co-occur in the approximately 120 validation repertoires, with 90% to 95% of cluster scores above 0. The study put some 150 TCR beta chains on its list as cytomegalovirus-associated.

Libraries were prepared by immunoSEQ multiplex PCR; TCRdb keeps only in-frame clonotypes and omits some of them. This repertoire shows about 180,000 clones, around 85% found once; its top ten account for roughly 15%. Of note for this clone: As yet, its antigen is unknown.

An approximately 120-subject validation cohort, separate from the roughly 680-subject first cohort, supplied the donors. The ends were cut back, 1 base at V and 6 bases at J, with 12 bases in the middle. CDR1 SGHAT and CDR2 FQNNGV come from the germline V gene. The CDR3 sequence is 14 residues long. The receptor was derived from a man between 18 and 35 years old in good health and CMV-seropositive. This chain connects TRBV11-2 to TRBJ1-2, with D possibly matching TRBD1 (6 bases). Sequencing was carried out using PBMCs. CDR3 residues: CASSLAGGGDGYTF. CDR3 bases: TGTGCCAGCAGCTTAGCCGGAGGGGGGGATGGCTACACCTTC.